A selection of T cell receptor beta chains follows, all from one sample in a study of graft-versus-host responses after intestinal transplantation. Sequencing used immunoSEQ multiplex PCR; TCRdb keeps in-frame clones, though not all of them. The sample comprises under 90,000 clones, around 93% of which are singletons, and approximately 0.33% rests with the top ten. Their antigens remain unidentified. The sequences come from unstimulated CD4+ T cells sorted from spleen or lymph node cells, collected before transplant. The receptors shown here come from a human donor who was the organ donor for an intestinal transplant. CDR3s include the opening cysteine and the closing phenylalanine or tryptophan. Each record gives: J gene, D gene, clone size, V gene, CDR3 protein, CDR3 DNA. A D gene is named only where the DNA matches it firmly. Clone size is not always given. Where it is, it says once, few, many or a class for expanded clones.

TRBJ2-3,TRBD2,.,TRBV7-3,CASSVSGGDPDTQYF,TGTGCCAGCAGCGTTAGCGGGGGGGACCCAGATACGCAGTATTTT
TRBJ2-7,TRBD2,once,TRBV5-4,CASSWGASGSSYEQYF,TGTGCCAGCAGCTGGGGGGCGAGCGGGAGCTCCTACGAGCAGTACTTC
TRBJ1-6,.,.,TRBV30,CAWRGVGFSPLHF,TGTGCCTGGAGAGGGGTAGGCTTCTCACCCCTCCACTTT
TRBJ2-1,TRBD2,.,TRBV5-6,CASSLIAGTNNEQFF,TGTGCCAGCAGCCTTATAGCGGGGACTAACAATGAGCAGTTCTTC
TRBJ2-2,.,.,TRBV10-3,CAISEGGGTENTGELFF,TGTGCCATCAGTGAGGGAGGGGGGACAGAGAACACCGGGGAGCTGTTTTTT
TRBJ1-2,.,.,TRBV27,CASSSRFLGGYTF,TGTGCCAGCAGTTCCCGATTCCTCGGGGGCTACACCTTC
TRBJ1-4,.,.,TRBV11-2,CASSFWGPNEKLFF,TGTGCCAGCAGCTTTTGGGGCCCTAATGAAAAACTGTTTTTT
TRBJ2-5,.,.,TRBV6-1,CASSEARETQYF,TGTGCCAGCAGTGAGGCGAGGGAGACCCAGTACTTC
TRBJ1-6,.,.,TRBV5-1,CASSLEVGGQGSPLHF,TGCGCCAGCAGCTTGGAGGTGGGGGGGCAGGGTTCACCCCTCCACTTT
TRBJ2-2,.,.,TRBV19,CASSIIQRNTGELFF,TGTGCCAGTAGTATAATACAGAGAAACACCGGGGAGCTGTTTTTT
TRBJ1-1,TRBD1,.,TRBV5-6,CASSLWDRGLGTEAFF,TGTGCCAGCAGCTTGTGGGACAGGGGGCTGGGCACTGAAGCTTTCTTT
TRBJ2-1,.,.,TRBV18,CASSSGLAVPNEQFF,TGTGCCAGCTCCAGCGGCCTAGCAGTTCCCAATGAGCAGTTCTTC
TRBJ2-5,.,.,TRBV20-1,CSARVQETQYF,TGCAGTGCTAGAGTACAAGAGACCCAGTACTTC
TRBJ1-2,.,.,TRBV29-1,CSVRQANYGYTF,TGCAGCGTTCGACAGGCGAACTATGGCTACACCTTC
TRBJ2-1,TRBD2,.,TRBV7-9,CASTPLADYNEQFF,TGTGCCTCCACCCCGCTAGCGGACTACAATGAGCAGTTCTTC
TRBJ1-1,.,.,TRBV18,CASSPRGGPEAFF,TGTGCCAGCTCACCAAGGGGGGGTCCAGAAGCTTTCTTT
TRBJ2-7,TRBD1,.,TRBV7-9,CASSFRTGLYEQYF,TGTGCCAGCAGCTTTCGGACAGGGCTCTACGAGCAGTACTTC
TRBJ2-7,.,.,TRBV18,CASSPNPSVHEQYF,TGTGCCAGCTCACCAAATCCTAGCGTTCACGAGCAGTACTTC
TRBJ2-1,TRBD2,.,TRBV27,CASSLSLAGNSYNEQFF,TGTGCCAGCAGTTTGTCGCTAGCGGGTAACTCCTACAATGAGCAGTTCTTC
TRBJ2-1,TRBD1,.,TRBV5-1,CASSLGGTGGNEQFF,TGCGCCAGCAGCTTGGGGGGGACAGGGGGCAATGAGCAGTTCTTC
TRBJ2-1,TRBD2,.,TRBV28,CASGEGTSGSKFF,TGTGCCAGCGGTGAAGGGACTAGCGGGAGTAAGTTCTTC
TRBJ2-5,TRBD1,once,TRBV6-5,CASSYDRGPETQYF,TGTGCCAGCAGTTACGACAGGGGGCCAGAGACCCAGTACTTC
TRBJ1-2,TRBD1,once,TRBV29-1,CSVSGGTGNNGYTF,TGCAGCGTTTCGGGGGGGACAGGGAACAATGGCTACACCTTC
TRBJ1-2,TRBD1,.,TRBV2,CASRGTGQGAGGYTF,TGTGCCAGCAGGGGGACGGGACAGGGGGCTGGAGGCTACACCTTC
TRBJ2-3,.,.,TRBV10-2,CASSEGPDTQYF,TGCGCCAGCAGTGAGGGGCCAGATACGCAGTATTTT
TRBJ2-1,TRBD2,.,TRBV7-9,CASSIAGGPRSYNEQFF,TGTGCCAGCAGTATAGCGGGTGGCCCGCGCTCCTACAATGAGCAGTTCTTC
TRBJ2-5,.,.,TRBV6-6,CASSYLSARETQYF,TGTGCCAGCAGTTACCTCAGCGCTCGGGAGACCCAGTACTTC
TRBJ2-5,TRBD2,.,TRBV5-4,CASSLAYRTSGEETQYF,TGTGCCAGCAGCTTGGCTTATCGGACTAGCGGGGAAGAGACCCAGTACTTC
TRBJ2-3,.,once,TRBV11-3,CASSFRSGSTDTQYF,TGTGCCAGCAGCTTTCGAAGCGGGAGCACAGATACGCAGTATTTT
TRBJ2-3,TRBD1,.,TRBV5-4,CASSSGQGTDTQYF,TGTGCCAGCAGCTCCGGACAGGGTACAGATACGCAGTATTTT
TRBJ2-7,TRBD2,.,TRBV5-1,CASSPRLAGVHYEQYF,TGCGCCAGCAGCCCGAGACTAGCGGGGGTCCACTACGAGCAGTACTTC
TRBJ1-6,.,.,TRBV10-1,CASSPGNTISPLHF,TGCGCCAGCAGCCCGGGAAATACAATTTCACCCCTCCACTTT
TRBJ1-2,.,.,TRBV10-3,CAISESGDGYTF,TGTGCCATCAGTGAGTCAGGGGATGGCTACACCTTC
TRBJ1-1,.,.,TRBV5-5,CASSYAAGQNTEAFF,TGTGCCAGCAGCTACGCGGCCGGACAGAACACTGAAGCTTTCTTT
TRBJ2-3,TRBD2,.,TRBV5-1,CASSLGGTSGSEADTQYF,TGCGCCAGCAGCTTGGGCGGGACTAGCGGGAGTGAGGCAGATACGCAGTATTTT
TRBJ2-1,TRBD2,.,TRBV10-3,CAINPSGKIYNEQFF,TGTGCCATCAACCCTAGCGGGAAAATCTACAATGAGCAGTTCTTC
TRBJ2-5,TRBD2,.,TRBV7-7,CASSLVLAGGGTQYF,TGTGCTAGCAGCTTAGTACTAGCGGGAGGAGGGACCCAGTACTTC
TRBJ2-7,.,.,TRBV5-1,CASSLALMMNEQYF,TGCGCCAGCAGCTTGGCCCTAATGATGAACGAGCAGTACTTC
TRBJ2-3,TRBD1,.,TRBV12-5,CASGLGQGTDTQYF,TGTGCTAGTGGCCTTGGACAGGGTACAGATACGCAGTATTTT
TRBJ2-1,TRBD2,.,TRBV5-1,CASSLALLTSVINEQFF,TGCGCCAGCAGCTTGGCCTTGTTGACTAGCGTGATCAATGAGCAGTTCTTC
TRBJ1-2,.,.,TRBV19,CASSLRVAKPTSNYGYTF,TGTGCCAGTTCCCTCCGGGTTGCGAAACCCACATCTAACTATGGCTACACCTTC
TRBJ1-2,.,.,TRBV28,CASTIGQPLYGYTF,TGTGCCAGCACAATCGGACAGCCCCTTTATGGCTACACCTTC
TRBJ1-2,.,.,TRBV6-1,CASTRGSYGYTF,TGTGCCAGCACTAGGGGAAGCTATGGCTACACCTTC
TRBJ2-7,TRBD1,.,TRBV28,CASSLPDRVASYEQYF,TGTGCCAGCAGTCTACCCGACAGGGTCGCGTCCTACGAGCAGTACTTC
TRBJ1-4,TRBD1,.,TRBV6-5,CASSYTTGFEKLFF,TGTGCCAGCAGTTACACGACAGGGTTCGAAAAACTGTTTTTT
TRBJ2-4,TRBD1,.,TRBV28,CASSSPPGGINIQYF,TGTGCCAGCAGTTCTCCCCCAGGGGGCATAAACATTCAGTACTTC
TRBJ2-2,TRBD1,.,TRBV7-3,CASSFLGQGARTGELFF,TGTGCCAGCAGCTTCTTAGGACAGGGGGCCCGTACCGGGGAGCTGTTTTTT
TRBJ2-7,.,.,TRBV27,CASSLSGQPTSSYEQYF,TGTGCCAGCAGTTTATCTGGACAGCCCACAAGCTCCTACGAGCAGTACTTC
TRBJ2-7,TRBD1,.,TRBV11-3,CASSSDRQSTYEQYF,TGTGCCAGCAGCTCGGACAGGCAATCTACCTACGAGCAGTACTTC
TRBJ2-1,TRBD2,.,TRBV19,CASRAGGTRKFNEQFF,TGTGCCAGTAGGGCTGGTGGGACTAGGAAGTTCAATGAGCAGTTCTTC
TRBJ2-3,TRBD2,.,TRBV2,CASTPGLAGDTDTQYF,TGTGCCAGCACCCCGGGACTAGCGGGAGATACAGATACGCAGTATTTT
TRBJ2-7,TRBD2,.,TRBV19,CASSIASGASYEQYF,TGTGCCAGTAGTATCGCTAGCGGGGCCTCCTACGAGCAGTACTTC
TRBJ1-2,.,.,TRBV29-1,CSVDYPGRNYGYTF,TGCAGCGTTGACTACCCAGGGCGGAACTATGGCTACACCTTC
TRBJ2-3,.,.,TRBV29-1,CSVERLVSDTQYF,TGCAGCGTTGAGAGACTAGTATCAGATACGCAGTATTTT